The clone carrying this TCR beta chain was seen more than once but under ten times. Original processing methods: Amplification of reference gene primers provided the estimated nucleated cell counts. The method was immunoSEQ multiplex PCR; TCRdb's version includes in-frame clones alone and lacks a portion of them. The DNA was the basis for D and trimming; V, J and clone size are from that table. The sample lists over 150,000 clones; more than 65% were seen once. This specimen comes from a study of blood T cell repertoires in COVID-19. Study-wide context: Material from acute and convalescent COVID-19 was sourced from the United States, Italy and Spain. Sample material is recorded as cDNA or gDNA derived from T cells, B-cell-depleted T cells, or PBMCs.

CDR1 and CDR2 (germline): LGHDT, YNNKEL (reference sequence). Trimming cost V 4 bases and J 4 bases, with 15 bases left between them. The CDR3 totals 15 residues. The receptor comes from a woman aged 80 or older with active or convalescent COVID-19. The rearrangement uses TRBV3-1 (or the pseudogene TRBV3-2) and TRBJ2-3, with D tentatively TRBD1 (6 bases). The sequenced sample consisted of peripheral blood. Here the CDR3 DNA reads TGTGCCAGCAGCCCCGGACAGTTTAGGGCAGATACGCAGTATTTT. Its translation: CASSPGQFRADTQYF.